This T cell receptor (beta chain) is from a study of cytomegalovirus exposure and HLA in healthy donors. Turning to the study itself: The study placed 80% to 85% of its approximately 430 genotyped donors in the Caucasian-associated ancestry cluster. Points from the study as a whole: Immune exposure was documented only through CMV serostatus. For TCR beta chains, V- and J-gene trimming was later linked to a missense DCLRE1C variant.

CDR3 length: 12 amino acids. V was clipped by 5 bases and J by 7 bases; unmatched bases: 3. Germline V gene sequence: CDR1 MDHEN, CDR2 SYDVKM. Of note for this clone: Its antigen is still unknown.

PCR amplification relied on 60 Vbeta primers (plus 13 Jbeta primers). Methods used by the authors: Later reanalysis found about 80 million unique TCR beta chains, 10 million to 14 million of them shared. Here immunoSEQ multiplex PCR was the method, and the copy in TCRdb shows in-frame clones only, minus some. That table gives V, J and clone size, and the DNA gave D and trimming. This sample yields around 130,000 clones, of which over 65% are seen a single time; around 1.2% belongs to the top ten. The clonotype comes from a man aged 50-60 years in good health and CMV-seronegative. The J gene is TRBJ2-5, the V gene TRBV28; TRBD1 agrees at 8 bases. The sequenced sample was PBMCs. The CDR3 sequence is CASSNTGGTQYF. The CDR3 DNA is TGTGCCAGCAGTAACACAGGGGGGACCCAGTACTTC. The complete variable domain, with remaining parts taken from reference TRBV28 and TRBJ2-5, reads DVKVTQSSRYLVKRTGEKVFLECVQDMDHENMFWYRQDPGLGLRLIYFSYDVKMKEKGDIPEGYSVSREKKERFSLILESASTNQTSMYLCASSNTGGTQYFGPGTRLLVL.